The present TCR beta chain was sequenced within a study of T cells in Graves' hyperthyroidism and ophthalmopathy. Germline loops: CDR1 DFQATT, CDR2 SNEGSKA (reference sequence). There are 12 residues in the CDR3. V lost 6 bases, J lost 3 bases, and 4 bases stayed unmatched. RNA transcripts yielded amplified TCR beta CDR3 regions. HTBI primers drove first-round RT-PCR of the TCR CDR3. TCRdb itself ran the multiplex PCR reads through MiXCR, one entry per CDR3 protein. This sample carries about 130,000 distinct CDR3 sequences, around 20% of them seen once, and the ten largest clones take around two thirds. A patient was excluded if there was uncontrolled infection, other autoimmune disease, pregnancy or lactation. Diagnoses used clinical symptoms, serum thyroxine and TRAb, thyroid ultrasound and orbital computed tomography. Blood was sampled at initial diagnosis of hyperthyroidism, prior to onset of any ophthalmopathy symptoms.

This clonotype was observed many times. Its antigen is not known. Overall study results and limits: Classification by a 13 V-J model distinguished ophthalmopathy from stable hyperthyroidism.

What was sequenced was blood. The sequence was obtained from a woman aged 45 to 65 with Graves' hyperthyroidism that later progressed to Graves' ophthalmopathy. The chain recombines TRBV20-1 with TRBJ2-7; 8 bases are shared with TRBD2. CDR3 DNA sequence: TGCAGTGCGGGGACTAGAGTCTACGAGCAGTACTTC. Translation gives CSAGTRVYEQYF.